The 8 T cell receptor beta chains listed next were all sequenced from one sample in a study of blood T cells in healthy people across ages. The use of a sample-barcoded 5' primer and a J-beta primer mix characterized a second PCR of roughly 7 to 12 cycles. Via MiXCR, TCRdb re-called the 5' RACE reads, giving one row per CDR3 protein. Of 600,000 to 800,000 distinct CDR3 sequences listed, under 25% are singletons. Sample: blood. All receptors come from a man between 65 and 80 years old in good health.

As to this clonotype: The junction does not match germline at one end; this may be a read error. In DNA, the CDR3 is TGCGCCAGCAGTCGTACGAAAGGGGACGTACTGTTTTTT. Its protein product is CASSRTKGDVLFF. V is TRBV6-6 and J is TRBJ1-4, with a weak D call TRBD1 (5 bases). Per the germline V gene, CDR1 is MNHNY and CDR2 is SVGAGI (reference sequence). This CDR3 contains 13 residues.

This clonotype was recorded a few times. The chain combines TRBV6-5 with TRBJ2-1; D not resolved. Trimming pared 6 bases from V and 6 bases from J, leaving 12 bases between. The CDR3 loop spans 13 amino acids. Germline-derived CDR1 and CDR2 are MNHEY and SVGAGI. CDR3 nucleotides: TGTGCCAGCAGCTCCAGTTTTTCCAATGAGCAGTTCTTC. This gives the protein CASSSSFSNEQFF.

V usage is TRBV6-2 or TRBV6-3 and J usage is TRBJ2-5; maybe TRBD2 (5 bases). CDR3 length: 15 residues. The V end was cut by 2 bases, the J end by 3 bases, with 13 bases between. Germline V gene lookup returns CDR1 MNHEY and CDR2 SVGEGT. CDR3 DNA: TGTGCCAGCAGTTACACGGGGATAACGGAAGAGACCCAGTACTTC. It translates to CASSYTGITEETQYF.

This clonotype was counted a few times. The chain has TRBV15 and TRBJ2-1; D ambiguous. Germline CDR1 and CDR2: LNHNV and YYDKDF (reference sequence). The CDR3 has 15 amino acids. V dropped 1 base and J dropped 2 bases, with 9 bases sitting between them. CDR3 DNA sequence: TGTGCCACCAGCAGAGGTGGCGGTACCTACAATGAGCAGTTCTTC. It is translated as CATSRGGGTYNEQFF. The entire variable domain, with the rest obtained from reference TRBV15 and TRBJ2-1, is as follows: DAMVIQNPRYQVTQFGKPVTLSCSQTLNHNVMYWYQQKSSQAPKLLFHYYDKDFNNEADTPDNFQSRRPNTSFCFLDIRSPGLGDTAMYLCATSRGGGTYNEQFFGPGTRLTVL.

This chain connects TRBV29-1 to TRBJ2-5; possible D gene TRBD2, 6 bases. Germline CDR1 and CDR2: SQVTM and ANQGSEA. V lost 6 bases to trimming and J lost 1 base, with 12 bases between them. The CDR3 is 13 residues long. The DNA of the CDR3 is TGCAGCGTCCCTAGGCGGGGCCAAGAGACCCAGTACTTC. Amino acids: CSVPRRGQETQYF.

This clonotype was counted only a few times. This sequence joins TRBV15 and TRBJ2-5; the D gene is possibly TRBD2 (5 bases). Germline values: CDR1 LNHNV, CDR2 YYDKDF (reference sequence). The CDR3 contains 15 residues. Between the trimmed V and J ends, which lost 2 bases and 2 bases, there was a span of 12 bases. The CDR3 nucleotides read TGTGCCACCAGCAGAATCGGTATAGCGCAAGAGACCCAGTACTTC. Its translation: CATSRIGIAQETQYF.

This clonotype has only a few counts. This rearrangement joins TRBV20-1 to TRBJ2-5; TRBD1 aligns across 8 bases. V lost 3 bases and J lost 5; bases outside the gene matches: 5. Germline V gives CDR1 DFQATT, CDR2 SNEGSKA (reference sequence). The CDR3 runs to 13 residues. CDR3 sequence: CSASSGGDETQYF. CDR3 DNA: TGCAGTGCTAGTTCAGGGGGCGACGAGACCCAGTACTTC.

This chain joins TRBV28 and TRBJ1-2; D is unresolved. This CDR3 is built from 12 residues. With 7 bases removed from V and 8 bases from J, the gap between germline ends came to 14 bases. Germline V gene lookup returns CDR1 MDHEN and CDR2 SYDVKM. The CDR3 DNA sequence: TGTGCCAGCACCCCATCTGGGGTCGGCTACACCTTC. Its translation is CASTPSGVGYTF.